The 32 T cell receptor beta chains given below trace back to one sample, sequenced in a study of early T cells in non-severe SARS-CoV-2 infection. Via MiXCR, TCRdb re-called the 5' RACE reads, giving one row per CDR3 protein. The repertoire holds tens of thousands of distinct CDR3 sequences, less than 20% seen once, with 12% in the top ten. The sample consisted of whole blood. The receptors were gathered from an adult who was a healthcare worker with PCR-confirmed SARS-CoV-2 infection or an uninfected control (not recorded which).

In this sample, this clonotype turned up a few times. The rearrangement uses TRBV11-2 and TRBJ2-3; possible D gene TRBD1, 5 bases. CDR3 length equals 16 residues. The V end lost 2 bases, the J end lost 2 bases, and 14 bases lay between the germline ends. The germline V gene has CDR1 SGHAT and CDR2 FQNNGV. The CDR3 region is CASSLIRATDTDTQYF. The CDR3 coding sequence is TGTGCCAGCAGCTTAATCCGGGCGACAGACACAGATACGCAGTATTTT.

This clonotype was seen ten or more times. The J gene is TRBJ1-5, the V gene TRBV6-5; 12 bases fit TRBD1. Germline V gene lookup returns CDR1 MNHEY and CDR2 SVGAGI. The CDR3 spans 17 residues. The trim removed 5 bases at V and 4 bases at J, leaving 9 bases unmatched. CDR3 region: CASSRRGDRGRNQPQHF. DNA for the CDR3: TGTGCCAGCAGTCGCCGTGGGGACAGGGGGCGAAATCAGCCCCAGCATTTT.

This clonotype was observed a few times. The chain recombines TRBV6-2 or TRBV6-3 with TRBJ2-3, with 9 bases lining up with TRBD2. The CDR3 extends over 12 amino acids. The germline CDR1 and CDR2 sequences are MNHEY and SVGEGT. Trimming at V came to 6 bases and at J to 6 bases, leaving 1 base not matched to a gene. CDR3 nucleotide sequence: TGTGCCAGCAGAGGACTAGCGGATACGCAGTATTTT. Encoded protein: CASRGLADTQYF.

The table lists this clonotype with a few counts. The chain links TRBV9 to TRBJ1-2; a possible D gene is TRBD1 (6 bases). The CDR3 extends over 15 amino acids. CDR1 is SGDLS, CDR2 YYNGEE, per germline. V lost 0 bases to trimming and J lost 8 bases, with 17 bases between them. CDR3 sequence (DNA): TGTGCCAGCAGCGTAGAGGGACATCCTTCGGGAGGCTACACCTTC. This gives the protein CASSVEGHPSGGYTF.

The CDR3 nucleotides are TGTGCCAGCAGCTTCGGGGGGCGAGGCCCTGACACTGAAGCTTTCTTT. Protein sequence: CASSFGGRGPDTEAFF. J is TRBJ1-1 and V is TRBV5-4; TRBD1 might be the D (6 bases). Germline V gives CDR1 SGHNT, CDR2 YYREEE (reference sequence). The CDR3 totals 16 residues. V was shortened by 2 bases and J by 3 bases, with 17 bases between the two germline ends.

This clonotype was recorded a few times. This chain links TRBV5-1 with TRBJ2-1; the match to TRBD1 covers 7 bases. This CDR3 is 15 amino acids long. Germline-derived CDR1 and CDR2 are SGHRS and YFSETQ. The junction had 6 bases not matched to a gene; V was cut back by 4 bases and J by 2 bases. The CDR3 loop is CASSQSQGAYNEQFF. CDR3 nucleotides: TGCGCCAGCAGCCAGTCGCAGGGGGCCTACAATGAGCAGTTCTTC. The whole variable domain, filled in from reference TRBV5-1 and TRBJ2-1, reads KAGVTQTPRYLIKTRGQQVTLSCSPISGHRSVSWYQQTPGQGLQFLFEYFSETQRNKGNFPGRFSGRQFSNSRSEMNVSTLELGDSALYLCASSQSQGAYNEQFFGPGTRLTVL.

The chain is built from TRBV7-9 and TRBJ1-2, with no clear D. Trimming shortened V by 10 bases and J by 2 bases, and 20 bases separated the two germline ends. This CDR3 region has 15 residues. Looked up from germline, CDR1 is SEHNR and CDR2 is FQNEAQ (reference sequence). The CDR3 region has the DNA TGTGCCATCCCTCACGGCAGCGTCTCCAACTATGGCTACACCTTC. Translated: CAIPHGSVSNYGYTF. Variable domain in full (rest from reference TRBV7-9 and TRBJ1-2): DTGVSQNPRHKITKRGQNVTFRCDPISEHNRLYWYRQTLGQGPEFLTYFQNEAQLEKSRLLSDRFSAERPKGSFSTLEIQRTEQGDSAMYLCAIPHGSVSNYGYTFGSGTRLTVV.

This clonotype came up a few times. This CDR3 reads CASSAYTTGLGYGYTF. The CDR3 region has the DNA TGTGCCAGCAGCGCGTACACAACAGGGTTAGGCTATGGCTACACCTTC. This chain joins TRBV6-1 and TRBJ1-2; possibly TRBD1 for D (6 bases). Germline V CDR1 and CDR2: MNHNS, SASEGT. The V and J ends lost 6 bases and 4 bases respectively, with 21 bases between them. The CDR3 is 16 amino acids.

In this sample, this clonotype turned up a few times. The chain has TRBV20-1 and TRBJ1-3, with D perhaps matching TRBD1 (5 bases). The ends were cut back, 4 bases at V and 0 bases at J, with 16 bases in the middle. Germline-derived CDR1 and CDR2 are DFQATT and SNEGSKA (reference sequence). The CDR3 consists of 16 residues. The DNA of the CDR3 is TGCAGTGCTATAAGGCGGGACGGACTCTCTGGAAACACCATATATTTT. Translated: CSAIRRDGLSGNTIYF.

The V and J genes are TRBV11-2 and TRBJ2-2; D is uncertain. The germline V and J ends were trimmed by 1 base and 2 bases, with 11 bases remaining between them. The germline CDR1 and CDR2 sequences are SGHAT and FQNNGV. This CDR3 spans 16 amino acids. The CDR3 region has the DNA TGTGCCAGCAGCTTAGTACTCACAGATAACACCGGGGAGCTGTTTTTT. Encoded protein: CASSLVLTDNTGELFF.

This clonotype was counted a few times. The CDR3 sequence: CASSQDTGGGNQPQHF. Here the CDR3 DNA reads TGTGCCAGCAGCCAAGATACAGGGGGCGGCAATCAGCCCCAGCATTTT. This rearrangement joins TRBV4-2 to TRBJ1-5; 9 nucleotides match TRBD1. In germline, CDR1 is LGHNA, CDR2 YNFKEQ. V lost 0 bases to trimming and J lost 2 bases; unmatched junction nucleotides: 2. The CDR3 length is 16 residues.

The sample holds a few counts of this clonotype. The genes are TRBV15 and TRBJ1-1; D is perhaps TRBD1 (6 bases). The germline CDR1 and CDR2 sequences are LNHNV and YYDKDF (reference sequence). This CDR3 contains 12 residues. V lost 0 bases, J lost 9 bases, and 8 bases lay in between. The CDR3 DNA reads as TGTGCCACCAGCAGAGATCGGGACAAAGCTTTCTTT. It specifies CATSRDRDKAFF. Full variable domain (remainder filled in from reference TRBV15 and TRBJ1-1): DAMVIQNPRYQVTQFGKPVTLSCSQTLNHNVMYWYQQKSSQAPKLLFHYYDKDFNNEADTPDNFQSRRPNTSFCFLDIRSPGLGDTAMYLCATSRDRDKAFFGQGTRLTVV.

The chain carries TRBV7-6 and TRBJ2-3, with D perhaps TRBD2 (6 bases). Per the germline V gene, CDR1 is SGHVS and CDR2 is FNYEAQ. The CDR3 consists of 16 residues. V lost 6 bases and J lost 2, with 18 bases in between. This CDR3 reads CASRGGRGANTDTQYF. The CDR3 DNA reads TGTGCCAGCAGAGGAGGGCGCGGGGCCAACACAGATACGCAGTATTTT.

This clonotype has a handful of counts. This chain uses TRBV20-1 with TRBJ1-1; D gene unclear. Germline V gene lookup returns CDR1 DFQATT and CDR2 SNEGSKA (reference sequence). The CDR3 contains 14 residues. V was pared by 1 base and J by 5 bases, with 14 bases between. This CDR3 is CSARGMPAGTEAFF. CDR3 nucleotides: TGCAGTGCTAGAGGCATGCCGGCGGGTACTGAAGCTTTCTTT.

This clonotype was detected only a few times. CDR3 region: CASQRERYNEQFF. CDR3 nucleotide sequence: TGTGCCAGTCAGCGGGAGAGGTACAATGAGCAGTTCTTC. This sequence joins TRBV6-2 or TRBV6-3 and TRBJ2-1; 8 nucleotides align to TRBD2. The germline gives CDR1 MNHEY, CDR2 SVGEGT. The CDR3 spans 13 residues. With 9 bases clipped from V and 4 bases from J, the junction kept 5 bases outside the gene matches.

This clonotype was detected ten times or more. The rearrangement uses TRBV10-3 and TRBJ2-3; D not resolved. Germline V gene data show CDR1 as ENHRY and CDR2 as SYGVKD. The CDR3 loop spans 14 amino acids. V lost 5 bases to trimming and J lost 1 base, with 10 bases between them. CDR3 loop: CAISLDSGTDTQYF. CDR3 sequence (DNA): TGTGCCATCAGTTTAGATAGTGGCACAGATACGCAGTATTTT.

This clonotype has more than one count but fewer than ten. This chain links TRBV5-4 with TRBJ1-1, with 7 bases that match TRBD1. V lost 5 bases, J lost 3 bases, and 4 bases stayed unmatched. The CDR3 is 13 residues long. From germline, CDR1 is SGHNT and CDR2 YYREEE (reference sequence). For the CDR3, the DNA is TGTGCCAGCAGACGGGACAGCCACACTGAAGCTTTCTTT. Its protein product is CASRRDSHTEAFF. The full variable domain, in which reference TRBV5-4 and TRBJ1-1 provide the parts outside the CDR3, is ETGVTQSPTHLIKTRGQQVTLRCSSQSGHNTVSWYQQALGQGPQFIFQYYREEENGRGNFPPRFSGLQFPNYSSELNVNALELDDSALYLCASRRDSHTEAFFGQGTRLTVV.

The chain recombines TRBV28 with TRBJ1-2, with TRBD1 matching over 10 bases. This CDR3 has 15 residues. Germline CDR1 and CDR2: MDHEN and SYDVKM. The J segment lost 3 bases and the V segment lost 4 bases, leaving 5 bases of the junction unmatched. CDR3 DNA sequence: TGTGCCAGCAGTTCGACAGGGGGCCGGGACTATGGCTACACCTTC. Its translation: CASSSTGGRDYGYTF.

This clonotype appeared many times. V usage is TRBV27 and J usage is TRBJ2-7; 7 bases are a match to TRBD1. Germline V gene lookup returns CDR1 MNHEY and CDR2 SMNVEV (reference sequence). With V trimmed by 2 bases and J by 2 bases, 3 bases remained unmatched. The CDR3 sequence is 14 residues long. CDR3 nucleotides: TGTGCCAGCAGTTTAGTAGGGGGCCCCTACGAGCAGTACTTC. Its translation is CASSLVGGPYEQYF.

The chain couples TRBV5-6 to TRBJ1-2; D may be TRBD1 (5 bases). V lost 4 bases and J 3 bases, leaving 10 bases between the germline ends. Germline CDR1 and CDR2: SGHDT and YYEEEE. This CDR3 region has 13 residues. The DNA for the CDR3 is TGTGCCAGCAGCCCTGGGACTCACTATGGCTACACCTTC. It translates to CASSPGTHYGYTF.

Concerning this clonotype itself: A read error is possible here, since a much larger clone lies one base away. This chain connects TRBV7-9 to TRBJ1-1, with D perhaps matching TRBD1 (6 bases). The germline CDR1 and CDR2 sequences are SEHNR and FQNEAQ (reference sequence). The V end was cut by 5 bases, the J end by 5 bases, with 18 bases between. The CDR3 length is 15 residues. The CDR3 nucleotides read TGTGCCAGCAGCCTGGAGCAGGGGTTGGCGACTGAAGCTTTCTTT. Translated, it gives CASSLEQGLATEAFF.

This clonotype was counted a few times. CDR3 coding DNA: TGCAGTGTTCTCCGGGACAGGGCGTTCAACACTGAAGCTTTCTTT. Translated: CSVLRDRAFNTEAFF. The chain carries TRBV20-1 and TRBJ1-1; 9 positions match TRBD1. Looked up from germline, CDR1 is DFQATT and CDR2 is SNEGSKA (reference sequence). With 7 bases clipped from V and 2 bases from J, the junction kept 11 bases outside the gene matches. CDR3 length: 15 residues.

This clonotype was seen many times. The gene calls are TRBV11-2 and TRBJ2-1; TRBD2 matches at 7 bases. Germline CDR1 SGHAT, CDR2 FQNNGV. The CDR3 runs to 17 residues. V gave up 3 bases and J gave up 5 bases; unmatched junction bases: 13. The chain's CDR3 is CASSFMGGRLAHNEQFF. CDR3 bases: TGTGCCAGCAGCTTTATGGGGGGTCGACTAGCCCACAATGAGCAGTTCTTC.

The chain couples TRBV20-1 to TRBJ2-7; D not certain. Germline CDR1 and CDR2: DFQATT and SNEGSKA (reference sequence). The CDR3 is 13 residues long. V was trimmed by 3 bases and J by 1 base, leaving 10 bases between them. The DNA for the CDR3 is TGCAGTGCTAGGAACAGCCCGTCCTACGAGCAGTACTTC. Protein: CSARNSPSYEQYF.

This clonotype showed up many times. The J gene is TRBJ2-7, the V gene TRBV11-2; TRBD1 aligns across 8 bases. The germline V gene has CDR1 SGHAT and CDR2 FQNNGV. CDR3 length: 17 residues. V lost 5 bases to trimming and J lost 4 bases; unmatched junction nucleotides: 16. CDR3 region: CASSPDPRTGREYEQYF. The CDR3 coding sequence is TGTGCCAGCAGCCCCGACCCCCGGACAGGGCGGGAATACGAGCAGTACTTC.

A note on this clonotype: This could be a read error, since a much larger clone is one nucleotide away. V gene TRBV5-1 combines with J gene TRBJ2-7; D is possibly TRBD2 (5 bases). This CDR3 has 14 residues. Germline V gene lookup returns CDR1 SGHRS and CDR2 YFSETQ. CDR3 nucleotides: TGCGCCAGCAGCTTGGAGGCTAGCAGGTACGAGCAGAACTTC. Translated, it gives CASSLEASRYEQNF.

The V call is TRBV4-2, the J call TRBJ2-3; unclear D gene. Germline loops: CDR1 LGHNA, CDR2 YNFKEQ. The CDR3 runs to 15 residues. The ends were cut back, 1 base at V and 3 bases at J, with 11 bases in the middle. CDR3 bases: TGTGCCAGCAGCCAAGGGGGAATACGGACAGATACGCAGTATTTT. Residues: CASSQGGIRTDTQYF.

The rearrangement links TRBV5-1 to TRBJ2-7; D ambiguous. In germline, CDR1 is SGHRS, CDR2 YFSETQ. This CDR3 has 14 amino acids. Trimming removed 0 bases from V and 5 bases from J, with 12 bases in between. Here the CDR3 DNA reads TGCGCCAGCAGCTTGGCACGCGAGAACGACGAGCAGTACTTC. Amino acids: CASSLARENDEQYF. Filled out from reference TRBV5-1 and TRBJ2-7, the complete variable domain reads KAGVTQTPRYLIKTRGQQVTLSCSPISGHRSVSWYQQTPGQGLQFLFEYFSETQRNKGNFPGRFSGRQFSNSRSEMNVSTLELGDSALYLCASSLARENDEQYFGPGTRLTVT.

In its sample, this clonotype was seen a few times. The gene calls are TRBV6-6 and TRBJ1-2; weak D call: TRBD1 (6 bases). Germline CDR1 reads MNHNY; CDR2 reads SVGAGI (reference sequence). V was trimmed by 6 bases and J by 8 bases, leaving 13 bases between them. The CDR3 totals 12 residues. Here the CDR3 reads CASSGDNIGYTF. CDR3 nucleotide sequence: TGTGCCAGCAGCGGGGACAATATAGGCTACACCTTC.

The chain carries TRBV20-1 and TRBJ2-1, with 14 positions matching TRBD2. The V and J ends lost 5 bases and 10 bases, in that order; junction bases with no gene match: 7. Per germline, CDR1 DFQATT and CDR2 SNEGSKA (reference sequence). There are 14 residues in the CDR3. The CDR3 reads CSAAGTSGSKEQFF. The DNA for the CDR3 is TGCAGTGCTGCCGGGACTAGCGGGAGCAAAGAGCAGTTCTTC.

This clonotype was detected a few times. The chain has TRBV5-1 and TRBJ1-5, with a weak D call TRBD1 (5 bases). Germline lookup yields CDR1 SGHRS and CDR2 YFSETQ. V was cut by 1 base and J by 7 bases, with 12 bases left in between. The CDR3 is 14 residues long. The CDR3 sequence is CASSLWQGGQPQHF. DNA of the CDR3: TGCGCCAGCAGCTTGTGGCAGGGAGGACAGCCCCAGCATTTT.

The J gene is TRBJ1-2, the V gene TRBV7-9; TRBD1 is a possible D gene (5 bases). The CDR3 has 14 residues. CDR1 and CDR2 from the germline V gene are SEHNR and FQNEAQ (reference sequence). The germline V and J ends were trimmed by 3 bases and 1 base, with 9 bases remaining between them. The CDR3 coding sequence is TGTGCCAGCAGCTTGGGACGGCTTAACTATGGCTACACCTTC. This codes for CASSLGRLNYGYTF.